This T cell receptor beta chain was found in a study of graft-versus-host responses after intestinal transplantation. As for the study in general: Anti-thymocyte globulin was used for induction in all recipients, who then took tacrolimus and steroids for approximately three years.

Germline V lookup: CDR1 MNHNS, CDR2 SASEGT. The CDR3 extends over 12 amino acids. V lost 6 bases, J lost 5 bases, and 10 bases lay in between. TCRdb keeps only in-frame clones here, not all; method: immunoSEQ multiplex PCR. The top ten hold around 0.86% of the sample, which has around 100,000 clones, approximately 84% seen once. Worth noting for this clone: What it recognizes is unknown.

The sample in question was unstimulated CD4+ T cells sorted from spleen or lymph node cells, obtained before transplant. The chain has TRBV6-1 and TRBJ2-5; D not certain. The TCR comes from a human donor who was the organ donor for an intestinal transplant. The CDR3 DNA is TGTGCCAGCAGCGCCACCGGGGAGACCCAGTACTTC. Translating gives CASSATGETQYF.